This TCR beta chain was sequenced for a study of OX40 agonist ivuxolimab in advanced cancers. Method: immunoSEQ multiplex PCR; TCRdb's copy keeps in-frame clones and lacks some. The sample carries 55,000 to 70,000 clones, roughly 84% recorded once. Germline trimming cut 5 bases from V and 8 bases from J; bases unmatched to any gene: 21. The CDR3 covers 19 residues. Germline V CDR1 and CDR2: SGHAT, FQNNGV. The origin of this receptor is an adult with an advanced solid tumor such as melanoma, head and neck, liver or kidney cancer. The chain combines TRBV11-2 with TRBJ2-1; 10 positions match TRBD2. The sequences come from CD4+ or CD8+ T cells sorted from blood, collected in a trial of the OX40 agonist ivuxolimab. DNA of the CDR3: TGTGCCAGCAGCCGCCGTCCGGGGGCACCTAGCGGGAGCCTAGATGAGCAGTTCTTC. It translates to CASSRRPGAPSGSLDEQFF.